Reported below is one TCR beta chain. The data are from a study of CD8 T cells in Susac syndrome. The CDR3 length is 14 residues. Trimming left V 1 base short and J 0 bases short, with 9 bases between. CDR1 and CDR2 from the germline V gene are DFQATT and SNEGSKA (reference sequence). cDNA came from roughly 0.53 to 1 ug RNA primed by random hexamers. TCRdb re-derived calls from the immunoSEQ multiplex PCR reads in MiXCR, one entry per CDR3 protein. The profile shows approximately 200,000 distinct CDR3 sequences, 85% to 95% of them singletons. This receptor was identified in a human donor with multiple sclerosis. The source material was CD4+ T cells from PBMCs. The gene calls are TRBV20-1 and TRBJ1-1; no definite D call. The CDR3 spells CSARAGKVNTEAFF. CDR3 DNA sequence: TGCAGTGCTAGAGCTGGTAAGGTGAACACTGAAGCTTTCTTT.